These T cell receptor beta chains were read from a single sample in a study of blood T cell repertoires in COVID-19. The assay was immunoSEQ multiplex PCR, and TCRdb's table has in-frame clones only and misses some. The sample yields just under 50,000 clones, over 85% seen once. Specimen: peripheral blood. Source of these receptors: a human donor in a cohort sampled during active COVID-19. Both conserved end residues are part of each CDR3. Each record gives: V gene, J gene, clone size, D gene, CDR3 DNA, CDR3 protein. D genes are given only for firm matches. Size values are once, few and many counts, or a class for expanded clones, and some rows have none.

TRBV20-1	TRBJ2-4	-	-	TGCAGTGCTTTAGCTGCGAACATTCAGTACTTC	CSALAANIQYF
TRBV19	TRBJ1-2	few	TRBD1	TGTGCCAGCCTTCAGGGACAGCGCTACACCTTC	CASLQGQRYTF
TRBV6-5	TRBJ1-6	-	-	TGTGCCAGCAGTTACTCGAGGTCTGCACTCACCCTCCACTTT	CASSYSRSALTLHF
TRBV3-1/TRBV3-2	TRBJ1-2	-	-	TGTGCCAGTAGCCAAGTAGGGGCTGGCTACACCTTC	CASSQVGAGYTF
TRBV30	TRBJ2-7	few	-	TGTGCCTGGAGCGCAGGGTTGCGAGAGCAGTACTTC	CAWSAGLREQYF
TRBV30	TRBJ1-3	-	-	TGTGCCTGGGAGAGGAGAAACACCATATATTTT	CAWERRNTIYF
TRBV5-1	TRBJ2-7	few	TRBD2	TGCGCCAGCAGCGTGGCGGGAGTCCCCGAGCAGTACTTC	CASSVAGVPEQYF
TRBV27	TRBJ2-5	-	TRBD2	TGTGCCAGCAGTGGGGCTGGTAGCGGGCTCCAAGAAACCCAGTACTTC	CASSGAGSGLQETQYF
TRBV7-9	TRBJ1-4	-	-	TGTGCCAGCAGCGTACAGGGTCTGGGTGAAAAACTGTTTTTT	CASSVQGLGEKLFF
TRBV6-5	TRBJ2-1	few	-	TGTGCCAGCAGCGGACAGGTGGAGGGTGAGCAGTTCTTC	CASSGQVEGEQFF
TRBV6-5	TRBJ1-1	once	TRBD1	TGTGCCAGCAGACAGGGGGGGAACACTGAAGCTTTCTTT	CASRQGGNTEAFF
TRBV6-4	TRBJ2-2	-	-	TGTGCCAGCAGTGCTACTTACACCGGGGAGCTGTTTTTT	CASSATYTGELFF
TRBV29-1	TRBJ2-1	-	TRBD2	TGCAGCGGTCGAAGACTAGCGGCCAATGAGCAGTTCTTC	CSGRRLAANEQFF
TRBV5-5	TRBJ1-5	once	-	TGTGCCAGCAGCCCCGGGTCGGCCTTTAGCAATCAGCCCCAGCATTTT	CASSPGSAFSNQPQHF
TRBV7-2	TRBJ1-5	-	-	TGTGCCAGCAGCTTAGCCGGTGTGGGGGCCAATCAGCCCCAGCATTTT	CASSLAGVGANQPQHF
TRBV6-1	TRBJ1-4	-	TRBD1	TGTGCCAGCAGTGTGGGGCGGGGGACAGGGGTTAATGAAAAACTGTTTTTT	CASSVGRGTGVNEKLFF
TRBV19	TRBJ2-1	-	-	TGTGCCAGTACCGCGGGGCTAGCGAGAGGGAACAATGAGCAGTTCTTC	CASTAGLARGNNEQFF
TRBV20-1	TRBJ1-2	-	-	TGCAGTGCTAGTCAGGCTGAATATGGCTACACCTTC	CSASQAEYGYTF
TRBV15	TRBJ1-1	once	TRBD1	TGTGCCACCAGCAGAAACTATGGGACAGCTGATTTT	CATSRNYGTADF
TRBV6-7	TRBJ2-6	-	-	TGTGCCAGCAGTAAACAGGGTAGGGCTGGGGCCAACGTCCTGACTTTC	CASSKQGRAGANVLTF
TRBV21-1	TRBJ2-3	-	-	TGTGCCAGCAGCTCCCCGACAGGGGGCGGCACAGATACGCAGTATTTT	CASSSPTGGGTDTQYF
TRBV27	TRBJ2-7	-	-	TGTGCCAGCAGTTTATCAAGTACGGGAGTCTACGAGCAGTACTTC	CASSLSSTGVYEQYF
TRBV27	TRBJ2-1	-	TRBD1	TGTGCCAGCAGTTTGGGGACGGGACAGAAAGGTTACAATGAGCAGTTCTTC	CASSLGTGQKGYNEQFF
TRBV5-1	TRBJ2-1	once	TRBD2	TGCGCCAGCAGGGCACAATGGCGGGAGGTTTACAATGAGCAGTTCTTC	CASRAQWREVYNEQFF
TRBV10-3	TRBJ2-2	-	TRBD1	TGTGCCATCAGGGCGAACAGGGGTGATGCCGGGGAGCTGTTTTTT	CAIRANRGDAGELFF
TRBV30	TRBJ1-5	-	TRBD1	TGTGCCTGGAGTGTACCGGGACAGTACAATCAGCCCCAGCATTTT	CAWSVPGQYNQPQHF
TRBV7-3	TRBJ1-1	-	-	TGTGCCAGCAGCTTAGGTCAGATGAACACTGAAGCTTTCTTT	CASSLGQMNTEAFF
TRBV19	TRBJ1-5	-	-	TGTGCCAGTAGTATGCGGGGATATAGCAATCAGCCCCAGCATTTT	CASSMRGYSNQPQHF
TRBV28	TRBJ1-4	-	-	TGTGCCAGCAGTTTATCGGGTTTTGAAAAACTGTTTTTT	CASSLSGFEKLFF
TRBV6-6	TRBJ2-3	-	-	TGTGCCAGCAGAGCCCAGGAGGGGACAGGCACAGATACGCAGTATTTT	CASRAQEGTGTDTQYF
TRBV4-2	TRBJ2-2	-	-	TGTGCCAGCAGTCACGCTGCGTCAGCGGCAAACACCGGGGAGCTGTTTTTT	CASSHAASAANTGELFF
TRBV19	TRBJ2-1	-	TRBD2	TGTGCCAGTAGTAACCAATTGAATGGACTAGCGGAGATCTACAATGAGCAGTTCTTC	CASSNQLNGLAEIYNEQFF
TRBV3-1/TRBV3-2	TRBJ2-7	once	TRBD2	TGTGCCAGCAGCCGAGCTAGCGGGAGACCCAGCTCCTACGAGCAGTACTTC	CASSRASGRPSSYEQYF
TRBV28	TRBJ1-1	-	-	TGTGCTCTCGGGGGGGTGACTGAAGCTTTCTTT	CALGGVTEAFF
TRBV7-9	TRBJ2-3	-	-	TGTGCCAGCAGCTTAGACGGTGGACACACAGATACGCAGTATTTT	CASSLDGGHTDTQYF
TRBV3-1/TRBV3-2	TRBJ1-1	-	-	TGTGCCAGCGCGGCGAGGGTAGGCACTGAAGCTTTCTTT	CASAARVGTEAFF
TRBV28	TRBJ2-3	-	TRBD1	TGTGCCAGCAGTTTAGGGGCACGACAGGGGTCAGATACGCAGTATTTT	CASSLGARQGSDTQYF
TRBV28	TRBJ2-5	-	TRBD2	TGTGCCAGCAGTTTTGGTAGCGGGAGTGGAAAGACCCAGTACTTC	CASSFGSGSGKTQYF
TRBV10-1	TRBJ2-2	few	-	TGCGCCAGCGGAGAGGACGGGGAGCTGTTTTTT	CASGEDGELFF
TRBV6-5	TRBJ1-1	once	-	TGTGCCAGCAGTTACTCGGGGGCAGGAGGCACTGAAGCTTTCTTT	CASSYSGAGGTEAFF
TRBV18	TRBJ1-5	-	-	TGTGCCAGCTCACCGGGGGGTCTCAATCAGCCCCAGCATTTT	CASSPGGLNQPQHF
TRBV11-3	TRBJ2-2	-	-	TGTGCCAGCAGCTTAGTAGGCGGAAACACCGGGGAGCTGTTTTTT	CASSLVGGNTGELFF
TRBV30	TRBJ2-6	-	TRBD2	TGTGCCTGGAGTGTAGGCAGGACTAGCTCTGGGGCCAACGTCCTGACTTTC	CAWSVGRTSSGANVLTF
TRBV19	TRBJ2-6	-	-	TGTGCCAGTAAGAGACTTCCTGGGGCCAACGTCCTGACTTTC	CASKRLPGANVLTF
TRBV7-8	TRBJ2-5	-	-	TGTGCCAGCAGCTTAGCGAGTGGGAGAGGGAGAGAGACCCAGTACTTC	CASSLASGRGRETQYF
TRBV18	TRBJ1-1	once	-	TGTGCCAGCTCACCCGACACTGAAGCTTTCTTT	CASSPDTEAFF
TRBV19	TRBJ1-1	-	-	TGTGCCAGTAGTATTGAGGGATTAATGAACACTGAAGCTTTCTTT	CASSIEGLMNTEAFF
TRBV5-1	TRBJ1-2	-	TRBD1	TGCGCCAGCAGCTCCCGGGACAGGGCTAACTATGGCTACACCTTC	CASSSRDRANYGYTF
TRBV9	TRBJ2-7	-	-	TGTGCCAGCAGCGTAGGGGTAGCGGAGAGCTACGAGCAGTACTTC	CASSVGVAESYEQYF
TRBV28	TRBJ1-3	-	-	TGTGCCAGCAGTCCCATACGGGACACCATATATTTT	CASSPIRDTIYF
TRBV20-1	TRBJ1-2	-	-	TGCAGTGCTCAAGACGGAGTCACCTTC	CSAQDGVTF
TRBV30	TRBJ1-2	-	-	TGTGCCTGGAGACAGGGTTTCTTGGATGGCTACACCTTC	CAWRQGFLDGYTF
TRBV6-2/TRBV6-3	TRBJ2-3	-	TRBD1	TGTGCCAGCAGTTACGGGGGGACAGGGGGTAATACGCAGTATTTT	CASSYGGTGGNTQYF
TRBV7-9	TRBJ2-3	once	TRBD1	TGTGCCAGCAGCTTAGGACAGGGTGCCGATACGCAGTATTTT	CASSLGQGADTQYF
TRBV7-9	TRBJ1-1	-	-	TGTGCCAGCAGCTTAACAGTGAACACTGAAGCTTTCTTT	CASSLTVNTEAFF
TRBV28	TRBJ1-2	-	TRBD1	TGTGCCAGCAGCCTACCGGGACAGGAAAACTATGGCTACACCTTC	CASSLPGQENYGYTF
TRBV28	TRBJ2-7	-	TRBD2	TGTGCCAGCAGTCCCCGACTAGCGGGAGGGCCCCTCTACGAGCAGTACTTC	CASSPRLAGGPLYEQYF
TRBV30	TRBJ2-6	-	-	TGTGCCTGGAGTGCCTCGTTCTCTGGGGCCAACGTCCTGACTTTC	CAWSASFSGANVLTF
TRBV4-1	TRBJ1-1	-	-	TGCGCCAGCAGCCAATTCGGGGTGAACACTGAAGCTTTCTTT	CASSQFGVNTEAFF